The rows below give T cell receptor beta chains drawn from one sample of a study of cytomegalovirus exposure and HLA in healthy donors. Profiled with immunoSEQ multiplex PCR; TCRdb holds only in-frame clones, not every one. Here the sample spans 130,000 to 150,000 clones, 75% to 80% being singletons. Sequencing used PBMCs. Receptor source: a man aged 18-30 years in good health and CMV-seronegative. Both conserved end residues are part of each CDR3. A D gene is named only where the DNA matches it firmly. Not every row has a clone size; where given, it reads once, few, many or a size class.

D gene: NA
V gene: TRBV18
clone size: few
J gene: TRBJ1-1
CDR3 DNA: TGTGCCAGCTCACCACCCAGGGCTATGAACACTGAAGCTTTCTTT
CDR3 protein: CASSPPRAMNTEAFF

D gene: TRBD2
V gene: TRBV15
clone size: NA
J gene: TRBJ2-3
CDR3 DNA: TGTGCCACCAGCCCCGGACTAGCGGGAGCCGCAGATACGCAGTATTTT
CDR3 protein: CATSPGLAGAADTQYF

D gene: NA
V gene: TRBV7-9
clone size: NA
J gene: TRBJ1-5
CDR3 DNA: TGTTCCAGCAGCTCGAGTGGGAGGGCCCAGCATTTT
CDR3 protein: CSSSSSGRAQHF

D gene: NA
V gene: TRBV2
clone size: NA
J gene: TRBJ1-3
CDR3 DNA: TGTGCCAGCAGAGACAACAGGGTCTCTGGAAACACCATATATTTT
CDR3 protein: CASRDNRVSGNTIYF

D gene: NA
V gene: TRBV6-5
clone size: NA
J gene: TRBJ2-3
CDR3 DNA: TGTGCCAGCAGTTACATGAGCGGTTCAGATACGCAGTATTTT
CDR3 protein: CASSYMSGSDTQYF

D gene: NA
V gene: TRBV5-4
clone size: NA
J gene: TRBJ1-4
CDR3 DNA: TGTGCCAGCAGCTTGGTCGGGGGATCTGAAAAACTGTTTTTT
CDR3 protein: CASSLVGGSEKLFF

D gene: NA
V gene: TRBV7-9
clone size: NA
J gene: TRBJ1-1
CDR3 DNA: TGTGCCAGCAGCCCGCCACAGGGTAGGTCCACTGAAGCTTTCTTT
CDR3 protein: CASSPPQGRSTEAFF

D gene: TRBD2
V gene: TRBV7-2
clone size: few
J gene: TRBJ2-1
CDR3 DNA: TGTGCCAGCAGCTTTGCGGGACTAGCGGGAAACAATGAGCAGTTCTTC
CDR3 protein: CASSFAGLAGNNEQFF

D gene: NA
V gene: TRBV6-4
clone size: NA
J gene: TRBJ2-3
CDR3 DNA: TGTGCCAGCAGCGATGGGACATCCGGGGCAGATACGCAGTATTTT
CDR3 protein: CASSDGTSGADTQYF

D gene: TRBD2
V gene: TRBV28
clone size: NA
J gene: TRBJ2-5
CDR3 DNA: TGTGCCAGCAGTACCCCCGAAGCGGGGGGCTTAGAGACCCAGTACTTC
CDR3 protein: CASSTPEAGGLETQYF

D gene: NA
V gene: TRBV5-1
clone size: NA
J gene: TRBJ1-1
CDR3 DNA: TGCGCCAGCAGGACACAACCGACATTGAACACTGAAGCTTTCTTT
CDR3 protein: CASRTQPTLNTEAFF

D gene: TRBD2
V gene: TRBV29-1
clone size: NA
J gene: TRBJ2-3
CDR3 DNA: TGCAGCGTTGGACTAGCGGGACTCACAGATACGCAGTATTTT
CDR3 protein: CSVGLAGLTDTQYF

D gene: TRBD2
V gene: TRBV4-2
clone size: NA
J gene: TRBJ2-7
CDR3 DNA: TGTGCCAGCAGCCAAGACCCCGGACTAGCGGGAGAGGGACTCTACGAGCAGTACTTC
CDR3 protein: CASSQDPGLAGEGLYEQYF

D gene: NA
V gene: TRBV5-1
clone size: NA
J gene: TRBJ2-1
CDR3 DNA: TGCGCCAGCAGCTTGGAGCGAAATTACAATGAGCAGTTCTTC
CDR3 protein: CASSLERNYNEQFF

D gene: TRBD2
V gene: TRBV19
clone size: NA
J gene: TRBJ2-1
CDR3 DNA: TGTGCCAGTAGTATCGGACTAGCGACGCCTAATGAGCAGTTCTTC
CDR3 protein: CASSIGLATPNEQFF

D gene: TRBD1
V gene: TRBV2
clone size: NA
J gene: TRBJ1-2
CDR3 DNA: TGTGCCAGTTCAGGGGGCGCAGTGTACCCTGATGGCTACACCTTC
CDR3 protein: CASSGGAVYPDGYTF

D gene: NA
V gene: TRBV21-1
clone size: NA
J gene: TRBJ1-5
CDR3 DNA: TGTGCCAGCAGCAAAGTAGACAGGTATGGACAGCCCCAGCATTTT
CDR3 protein: CASSKVDRYGQPQHF

D gene: NA
V gene: TRBV18
clone size: once
J gene: TRBJ2-1
CDR3 DNA: TGTGCCAGCTCACCCCGTATGAGCTCCTACAATGAGCAGTTCTTC
CDR3 protein: CASSPRMSSYNEQFF

D gene: TRBD2
V gene: TRBV2
clone size: NA
J gene: TRBJ2-1
CDR3 DNA: TGTGCCAGCGCCCCCGAGACTAGCGTGTACAATGAGCAGTTCTTC
CDR3 protein: CASAPETSVYNEQFF

D gene: NA
V gene: TRBV29-1
clone size: NA
J gene: TRBJ2-1
CDR3 DNA: TGCAGCGTTGATACCCAGGCCAATGAGCAGTTCTTC
CDR3 protein: CSVDTQANEQFF

D gene: TRBD1
V gene: TRBV27
clone size: NA
J gene: TRBJ2-5
CDR3 DNA: TGTGCCAGCAGTTTCGATAACAGGGGTCTCCAAGAGACCCAGTACTTC
CDR3 protein: CASSFDNRGLQETQYF

D gene: NA
V gene: TRBV7-6
clone size: NA
J gene: TRBJ1-5
CDR3 DNA: TGTGCCAGCAGTTGGGGGGGTAGCAATCAGCCCCAGCATTTT
CDR3 protein: CASSWGGSNQPQHF

D gene: NA
V gene: TRBV21-1
clone size: few
J gene: TRBJ2-3
CDR3 DNA: TGTGCCAGCAGCCACGGGGGGGAGTCTCCCACAGATACGCAGTATTTT
CDR3 protein: CASSHGGESPTDTQYF

D gene: NA
V gene: TRBV14
clone size: NA
J gene: TRBJ1-1
CDR3 DNA: TGTGCCAGCAGCCAAGACTACGCGTACCCTGAAGCTTTCTTT
CDR3 protein: CASSQDYAYPEAFF

D gene: NA
V gene: TRBV2
clone size: NA
J gene: TRBJ1-1
CDR3 DNA: TGTGCCAGCAGTGATCAGGGTACGGCGGGAACTGAAGCTTTCTTT
CDR3 protein: CASSDQGTAGTEAFF

D gene: TRBD1
V gene: TRBV18
clone size: NA
J gene: TRBJ1-6
CDR3 DNA: TGTGCCAGCTCACCACTCGGACAGGGGTTAAGTTCACCCCTCCACTTT
CDR3 protein: CASSPLGQGLSSPLHF

D gene: TRBD1
V gene: TRBV6-5
clone size: NA
J gene: TRBJ1-1
CDR3 DNA: TGTGCCAGCAGGGCATGGACAGGATCCAACACTGAAGCTTTCTTT
CDR3 protein: CASRAWTGSNTEAFF

D gene: TRBD2
V gene: TRBV7-3
clone size: NA
J gene: TRBJ2-3
CDR3 DNA: TGTGCCAGCAGCCGAACGGGGGGTGGGGATACGCAGTATTTT
CDR3 protein: CASSRTGGGDTQYF

D gene: TRBD1
V gene: TRBV2
clone size: NA
J gene: TRBJ1-5
CDR3 DNA: TGTGCCAGCAGTGAATTTGGACAGGGTGACAATCAGCCCCAGCATTTT
CDR3 protein: CASSEFGQGDNQPQHF